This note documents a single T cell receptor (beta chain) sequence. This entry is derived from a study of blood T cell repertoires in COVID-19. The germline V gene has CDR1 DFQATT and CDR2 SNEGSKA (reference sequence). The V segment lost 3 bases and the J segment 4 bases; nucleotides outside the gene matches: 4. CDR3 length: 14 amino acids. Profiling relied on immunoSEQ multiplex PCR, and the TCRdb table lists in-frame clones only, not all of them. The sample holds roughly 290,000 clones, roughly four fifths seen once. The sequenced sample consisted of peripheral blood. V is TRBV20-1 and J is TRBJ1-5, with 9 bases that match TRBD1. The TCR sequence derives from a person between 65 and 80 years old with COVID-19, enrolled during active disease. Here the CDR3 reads CSASKDRGNQPQHF. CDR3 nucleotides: TGCAGTGCTAGTAAGGACAGGGGTAATCAGCCCCAGCATTTT.